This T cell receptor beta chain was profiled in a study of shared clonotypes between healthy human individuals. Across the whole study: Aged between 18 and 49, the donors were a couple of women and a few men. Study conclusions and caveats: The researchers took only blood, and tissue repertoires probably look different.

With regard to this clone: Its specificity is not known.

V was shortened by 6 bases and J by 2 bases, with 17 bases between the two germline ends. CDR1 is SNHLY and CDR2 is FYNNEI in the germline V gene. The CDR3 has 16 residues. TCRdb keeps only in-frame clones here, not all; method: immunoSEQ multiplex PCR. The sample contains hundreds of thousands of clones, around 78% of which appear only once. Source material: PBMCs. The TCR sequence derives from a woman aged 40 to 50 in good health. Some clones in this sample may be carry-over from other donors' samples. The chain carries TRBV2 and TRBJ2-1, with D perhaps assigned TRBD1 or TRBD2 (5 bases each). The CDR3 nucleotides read TGTGCCAGCAGGACCGGAAGGGACGGGGCCTACAATGAGCAGTTCTTC. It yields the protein CASRTGRDGAYNEQFF.